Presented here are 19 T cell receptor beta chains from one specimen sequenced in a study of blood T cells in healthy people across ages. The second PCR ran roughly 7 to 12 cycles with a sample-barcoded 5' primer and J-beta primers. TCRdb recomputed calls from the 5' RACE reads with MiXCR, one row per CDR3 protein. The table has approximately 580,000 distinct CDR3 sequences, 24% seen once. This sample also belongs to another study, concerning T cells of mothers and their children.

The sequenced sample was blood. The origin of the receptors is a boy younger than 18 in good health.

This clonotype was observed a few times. The CDR3 DNA is TGTGCCAGCAGCGGACAAGAGGTTCCCCTGCGTAACTATGGCTACACCTTC. This sequence encodes CASSGQEVPLRNYGYTF. The V gene is TRBV7-2, the J gene TRBJ1-2, with D possibly being TRBD1 (5 bases). Trimming removed 5 bases at V and 1 base at J, with 20 bases between. CDR1 is SGHTA, CDR2 FQGNSA, per germline. The CDR3 sequence is 17 residues long.

CDR3 loop: CASSPLGGNQPQHF. CDR3 DNA: TGTGCCAGCAGCCCCTTAGGAGGGAATCAGCCCCAGCATTTT. The chain employs TRBV9 and TRBJ1-5, with D hard to call. The germline CDR1 and CDR2 sequences are SGDLS and YYNGEE. The CDR3 sequence is 14 residues long. The V end was cut by 4 bases, the J end by 4 bases, with 12 bases between. Using reference TRBV9 and TRBJ1-5 for the parts outside the CDR3, the full variable domain is DSGVTQTPKHLITATGQRVTLRCSPRSGDLSVYWYQQSLDQGLQFLIQYYNGEERAKGNILERFSAQQFPDLHSELNLSSLELGDSALYFCASSPLGGNQPQHFGDGTRLSIL.

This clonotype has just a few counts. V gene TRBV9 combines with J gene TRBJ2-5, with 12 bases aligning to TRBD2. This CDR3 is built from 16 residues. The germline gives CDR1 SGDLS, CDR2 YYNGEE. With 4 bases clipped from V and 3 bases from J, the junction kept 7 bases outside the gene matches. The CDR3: CASSPTSGGPEETQYF. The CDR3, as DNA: TGTGCCAGCAGCCCAACTAGCGGGGGGCCAGAAGAGACCCAGTACTTC.

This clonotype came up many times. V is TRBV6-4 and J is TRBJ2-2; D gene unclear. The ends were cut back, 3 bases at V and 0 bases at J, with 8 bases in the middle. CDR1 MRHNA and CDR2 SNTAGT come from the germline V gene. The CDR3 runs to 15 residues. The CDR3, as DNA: TGTGCCAGCAGTGAGTTGGCCGCGAACACCGGGGAGCTGTTTTTT. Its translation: CASSELAANTGELFF.

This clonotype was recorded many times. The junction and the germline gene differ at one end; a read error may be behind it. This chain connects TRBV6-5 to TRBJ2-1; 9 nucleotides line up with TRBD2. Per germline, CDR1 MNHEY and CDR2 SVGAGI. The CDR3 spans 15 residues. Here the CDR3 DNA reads TGTGCCAGCAGTGACTCTGGACTAGCGTACAATGAGCAGTTCTTC. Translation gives CASSDSGLAYNEQFF.

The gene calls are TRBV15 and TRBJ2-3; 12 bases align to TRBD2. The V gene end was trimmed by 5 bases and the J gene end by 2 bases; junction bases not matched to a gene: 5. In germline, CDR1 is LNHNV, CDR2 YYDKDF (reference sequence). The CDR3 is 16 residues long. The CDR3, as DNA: TGTGCCACCAGCGAAGGACTAGCGGGGCCCACAGATACGCAGTATTTT. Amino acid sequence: CATSEGLAGPTDTQYF.

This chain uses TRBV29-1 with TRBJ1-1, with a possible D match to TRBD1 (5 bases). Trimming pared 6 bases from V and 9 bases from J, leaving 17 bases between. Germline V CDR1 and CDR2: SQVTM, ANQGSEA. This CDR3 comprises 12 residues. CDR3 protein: CSVLRETEQAFF. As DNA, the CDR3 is TGCAGCGTCCTCAGGGAGACCGAACAAGCTTTCTTT.

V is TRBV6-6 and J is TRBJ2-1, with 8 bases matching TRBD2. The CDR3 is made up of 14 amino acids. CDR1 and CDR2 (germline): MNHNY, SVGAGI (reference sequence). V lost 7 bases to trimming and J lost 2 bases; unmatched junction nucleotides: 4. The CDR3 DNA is TGTGCCAGCATCTCGCGGGGGGCCTACAATGAGCAGTTCTTC. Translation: CASISRGAYNEQFF.

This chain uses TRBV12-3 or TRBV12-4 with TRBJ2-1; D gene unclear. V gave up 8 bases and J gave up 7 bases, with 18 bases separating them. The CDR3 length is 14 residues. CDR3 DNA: TGTGCCAGCGGCAAGACTGGACCTATGAATGAGCAGTTCTTC. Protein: CASGKTGPMNEQFF.

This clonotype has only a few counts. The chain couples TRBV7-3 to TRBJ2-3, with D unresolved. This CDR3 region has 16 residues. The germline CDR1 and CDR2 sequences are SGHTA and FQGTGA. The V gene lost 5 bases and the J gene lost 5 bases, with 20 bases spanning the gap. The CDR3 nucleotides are TGTGCCAGCAGCCCTGCGGCCCATCCCCCAGAAGATACGCAGTATTTT. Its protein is CASSPAAHPPEDTQYF.

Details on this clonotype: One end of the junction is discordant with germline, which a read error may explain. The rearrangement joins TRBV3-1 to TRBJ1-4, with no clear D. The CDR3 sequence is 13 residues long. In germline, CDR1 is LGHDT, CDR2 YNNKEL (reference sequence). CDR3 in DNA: TGTGCCAGCAGTCCCCTTCCTGGTGAAAAACCGTTTTTT. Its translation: CASSPLPGEKPFF.

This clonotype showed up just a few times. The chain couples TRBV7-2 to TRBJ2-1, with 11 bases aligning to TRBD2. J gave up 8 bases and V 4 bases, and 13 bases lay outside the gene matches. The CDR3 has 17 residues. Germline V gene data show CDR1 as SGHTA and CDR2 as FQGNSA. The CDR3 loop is CASSSRSGGVKGHEQFF. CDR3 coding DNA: TGTGCCAGCAGCTCCCGTAGCGGGGGGGTTAAGGGGCATGAGCAGTTCTTC.

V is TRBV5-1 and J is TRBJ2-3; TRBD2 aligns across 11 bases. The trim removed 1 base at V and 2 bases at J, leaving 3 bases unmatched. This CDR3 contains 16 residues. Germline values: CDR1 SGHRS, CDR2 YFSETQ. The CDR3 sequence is CASSLTSGGYTDTQYF. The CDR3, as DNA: TGCGCCAGCAGCTTGACTAGCGGGGGTTACACAGATACGCAGTATTTT.

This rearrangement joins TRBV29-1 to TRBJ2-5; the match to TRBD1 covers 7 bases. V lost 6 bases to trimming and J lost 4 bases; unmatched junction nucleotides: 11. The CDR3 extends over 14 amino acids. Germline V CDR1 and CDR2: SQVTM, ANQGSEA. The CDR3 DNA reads TGCAGCGTCCGATGGGGACAGCAACGAGAGACCCAGTACTTC. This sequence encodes CSVRWGQQRETQYF.

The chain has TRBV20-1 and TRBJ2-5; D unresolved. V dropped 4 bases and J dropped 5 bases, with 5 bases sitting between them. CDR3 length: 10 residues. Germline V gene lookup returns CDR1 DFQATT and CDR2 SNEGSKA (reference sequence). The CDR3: CSAKYETQYF. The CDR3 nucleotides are TGCAGTGCTAAGTATGAGACCCAGTACTTC.

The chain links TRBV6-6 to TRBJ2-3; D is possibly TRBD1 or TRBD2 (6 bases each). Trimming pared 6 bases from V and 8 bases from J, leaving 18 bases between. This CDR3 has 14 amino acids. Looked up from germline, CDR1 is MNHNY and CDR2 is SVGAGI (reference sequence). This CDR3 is CASRTTGPGATQYF. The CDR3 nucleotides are TGTGCCAGCAGGACTACAGGGCCGGGGGCTACGCAGTATTTT.

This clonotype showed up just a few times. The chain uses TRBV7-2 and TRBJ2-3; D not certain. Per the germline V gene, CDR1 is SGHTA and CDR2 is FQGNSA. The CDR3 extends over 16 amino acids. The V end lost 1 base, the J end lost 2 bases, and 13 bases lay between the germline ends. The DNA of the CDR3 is TGTGCCAGCAGCTTAGATCGCGGTTTTATCACAGATACGCAGTATTTT. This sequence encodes CASSLDRGFITDTQYF.

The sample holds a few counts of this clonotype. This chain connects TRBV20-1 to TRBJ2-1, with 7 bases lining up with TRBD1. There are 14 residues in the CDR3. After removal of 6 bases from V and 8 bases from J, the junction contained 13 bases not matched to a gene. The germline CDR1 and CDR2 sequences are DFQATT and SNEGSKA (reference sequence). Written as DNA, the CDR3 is TGCAGTGCCGCAGACAGGGTGGCGGGCCATGAGCAGTTCTTC. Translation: CSAADRVAGHEQFF.

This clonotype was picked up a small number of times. CDR3 coding DNA: TGCGCCAGCAGCCAAGATTGGGAGGGGGGAGGTCAGCCCCAGCATTTT. Translating it yields CASSQDWEGGGQPQHF. This sequence joins TRBV4-3 and TRBJ1-5; the D gene is possibly TRBD1 (6 bases). The V gene's germline CDR1 is LGHNA and CDR2 YSLEER. Trimming pared 0 bases from V and 6 bases from J, leaving 15 bases between. The CDR3 has 16 residues.